This entry lists 18 T cell receptor beta chains sequenced from one sample in a study of blood T cell repertoires in COVID-19. The data were produced by immunoSEQ multiplex PCR, yet TCRdb's version contains in-frame clones alone and is incomplete. The sample includes 20,000 to 30,000 clones, around 90% of them seen just once. Material for sequencing was peripheral blood. The receptors originated from a human donor in a cohort sampled during active COVID-19.

The chain joins TRBV7-2 to TRBJ2-5, with D tentatively TRBD1 (5 bases). Germline-derived CDR1 and CDR2 are SGHTA and FQGNSA. Deletions cut 1 base from V and 6 bases from J, with 12 bases between. This CDR3 has 14 residues. As DNA, the CDR3 is TGTGCCAGCAGCTTAGATTCGAAGGACAAGACCCAGTACTTC. Amino acids: CASSLDSKDKTQYF.

The chain recombines TRBV18 with TRBJ2-3, with a weak D call TRBD2 (6 bases). The length of the CDR3 is 19 residues. The germline gives CDR1 KGHSH, CDR2 LQKENI. Trimming stripped 1 base from V and 6 bases from J, with 26 bases between. CDR3 loop: CASSPRWGTGSRQEDTQYF. The CDR3 DNA is TGTGCCAGCTCACCACGGTGGGGGACTGGCAGCCGACAAGAGGATACGCAGTATTTT.

The CDR3 sequence: CATSEVSGSRRETQYF. DNA of the CDR3: TGTGCCACCAGTGAGGTTAGCGGGAGTCGGCGGGAGACCCAGTACTTC. The chain is built from TRBV24-1 and TRBJ2-5; 9 bases line up with TRBD2. The CDR3 contains 16 residues. Germline CDR1 reads KGHDR; CDR2 reads SFDVKD. V was clipped by 4 bases and J by 5 bases; unmatched bases: 10.

The chain employs TRBV6-1 and TRBJ2-7, with D perhaps TRBD1 (5 bases). The length of the CDR3 is 16 residues. The germline V gene has CDR1 MNHNS and CDR2 SASEGT. The V and J ends lost 2 bases and 2 bases respectively, with 16 bases between them. The CDR3 region has the DNA TGTGCCAGCAGTGAAAATTGGGGCGCGGTGACCTACGAGCAGTACTTC. It is translated as CASSENWGAVTYEQYF.

The CDR3 spells CASSSGGYYGYTF. In nucleotides, the CDR3 is TGTGCCAGCAGCTCCGGGGGGTACTATGGCTACACCTTC. The V and J genes are TRBV9 and TRBJ1-2; a weak D match, TRBD1 (5 bases). This CDR3 has 13 amino acids. Trimming stripped 4 bases from V and 3 bases from J, with 10 bases between. Germline V CDR1 and CDR2: SGDLS, YYNGEE.

The gene calls are TRBV2 and TRBJ1-2, with 9 bases lining up with TRBD1. The germline CDR1 and CDR2 sequences are SNHLY and FYNNEI. The CDR3 runs to 15 residues. V trimming: 6 bases; J trimming: 5 bases; junction bases outside the gene matches: 10. CDR3 sequence (DNA): TGTGCCAGCAGCCTGGAACAGGGGGCGCGGTATGGCTACACCTTC. Encoded protein: CASSLEQGARYGYTF.

This clone was detected once. The rearrangement joins TRBV28 to TRBJ1-2, with a weak D call TRBD1 (6 bases). V lost 6 bases and J lost 7, with 18 bases in between. Per the germline V gene, CDR1 is MDHEN and CDR2 is SYDVKM. The CDR3 is 14 residues long. The CDR3 coding sequence is TGTGCCAGCAGACTAGGAGGGGGGGGAAGTGGCTACACCTTC. Its protein is CASRLGGGGSGYTF.

The rearrangement joins TRBV5-1 to TRBJ2-4, with 9 bases identical to TRBD2. Germline trimming cut 2 bases from V and 0 bases from J; bases unmatched to any gene: 9. The CDR3 is 18 amino acids. Germline V lookup: CDR1 SGHRS, CDR2 YFSETQ. CDR3: CASSFTSGYTLAKNIQYF. CDR3 in DNA: TGCGCCAGCAGCTTTACTAGCGGGTACACACTAGCCAAAAACATTCAGTACTTC.

CDR3 DNA sequence: TGCGCCAGCAGCTTGGTGGGCAGGGAGGGCACTGAAGCTTTCTTT. It is translated as CASSLVGREGTEAFF. This chain connects TRBV5-1 to TRBJ1-1, with a weak D call TRBD1 (5 bases). Germline values: CDR1 SGHRS, CDR2 YFSETQ. This CDR3 region has 15 residues. The V end was cut by 0 bases, the J end by 4 bases, with 13 bases between.

Concerning this clone itself: At the DNA level, this CDR3 is encoded by other sequences in the same sample as well. V usage is TRBV28 and J usage is TRBJ2-5; D is unresolved. The V end was cut by 5 bases, the J end by 2 bases, with 3 bases between. The CDR3 is 11 residues long. Looked up from germline, CDR1 is MDHEN and CDR2 is SYDVKM. The CDR3, as DNA: TGTGCCAGCAGTCTGCAAGAGACCCAGTACTTC. It is translated as CASSLQETQYF.

The chain recombines TRBV29-1 with TRBJ2-3, with 8 bases that match TRBD1. The ends lost 7 bases at V and 5 bases at J; junction bases unmatched: 8. From germline, CDR1 is SQVTM and CDR2 ANQGSEA. The CDR3 consists of 13 residues. Here the CDR3 DNA reads TGCAGCGCTCGGACAGGGCTGGGAGATACGCAGTATTTT. This encodes CSARTGLGDTQYF.

This chain connects TRBV29-1 to TRBJ1-2; possible D gene TRBD1, 5 bases. The CDR3 is made up of 10 amino acids. Germline CDR1 reads SQVTM; CDR2 reads ANQGSEA. CDR3 loop: CKTEGPGYTF. As DNA, the CDR3 is TGCAAAACGGAGGGGCCAGGCTACACCTTC.

The chain couples TRBV19 to TRBJ2-5; 8 bases fit TRBD2. CDR1 LNHDA and CDR2 SQIVND come from the germline V gene (reference sequence). The junction had 10 bases not matched to a gene; V was cut back by 5 bases and J by 5 bases. This CDR3 has 15 residues. In nucleotides, the CDR3 is TGTGCCAGTAGTCTTTCCGGGACTAGGATTGAGACCCAGTACTTC. It codes for CASSLSGTRIETQYF.

In DNA, the CDR3 is TGTGCCAGCAGCTTTCTGGCGGGGCGCACAGATACGCAGTATTTT. Translating it yields CASSFLAGRTDTQYF. The genes are TRBV7-2 and TRBJ2-3; D possibly corresponds to TRBD2 (6 bases). The CDR3 contains 15 residues. V was shortened by 3 bases and J by 1 base, with 11 bases between the two germline ends. Per the germline V gene, CDR1 is SGHTA and CDR2 is FQGNSA.

The chain links TRBV4-1 to TRBJ2-3; the match to TRBD2 covers 9 bases. The CDR3 is 16 residues long. Per the germline V gene, CDR1 is MGHRA and CDR2 is YSYEKL. V lost 2 bases to trimming and J lost 8 bases; unmatched junction nucleotides: 11. The CDR3: CASSQSLAGDQVTQYF. The CDR3 coding sequence is TGCGCCAGCAGCCAATCTTTAGCGGGGGATCAAGTTACGCAGTATTTT.

The chain joins TRBV3-1 (or the pseudogene TRBV3-2) to TRBJ1-1, with D maybe TRBD1 (6 bases). CDR1 is LGHDT and CDR2 is YNNKEL in the germline V gene (reference sequence). The CDR3 totals 13 residues. Trimming took 6 bases from V and 4 from J, leaving 12 bases between them. The CDR3 loop is CASRQGMFTEAFF. The CDR3 bases are TGTGCCAGCAGACAGGGAATGTTCACTGAAGCTTTCTTT.

The J gene is TRBJ1-5, the V gene TRBV18, with D hard to call. Between the trimmed V and J ends, which lost 4 bases and 0 bases, there was a span of 10 bases. The CDR3 spans 15 residues. Looked up from germline, CDR1 is KGHSH and CDR2 is LQKENI. The CDR3 DNA reads as TGTGCCAGCTCACTACACGCTGTTAGCAATCAGCCCCAGCATTTT. Protein: CASSLHAVSNQPQHF.

The chain carries TRBV2 and TRBJ2-3; 9 bases match TRBD2. CDR3 length equals 13 residues. CDR1 and CDR2 from the germline V gene are SNHLY and FYNNEI. V dropped 8 bases and J dropped 4; count of bases not matched to a gene: 4. The DNA of the CDR3 is TGTGCCAGCTTTAGCGGGGGCGCAGATACGCAGTATTTT. This encodes CASFSGGADTQYF.